These T cell receptor beta chains were read from a single sample in a study of blood T cell repertoires in COVID-19. Assay used: immunoSEQ multiplex PCR; TCRdb lists only in-frame clones, some missing. Among 180,000 or so clones, about 86% were seen once, and the ten largest hold around 8.3%. The sequenced sample was peripheral blood. The receptors here all came from a man aged 55 to 70 with acute or convalescent COVID-19. The CDR3 runs from the conserved cysteine through the conserved F or W. The D gene is left open where the match is weak. The listing skips clone size in some rows; elsewhere it reads once, few, many or a size class.

J	size	D	V	DNA	CDR3
TRBJ2-1	-	-	TRBV7-3	TGTGCCAGCAGCGTAACTAGCAGCTCCTACAATGAGCAGTTCTTC	CASSVTSSSYNEQFF
TRBJ1-1	-	TRBD1	TRBV29-1	TGCAGCGTTCGACAGGGATTGAACACTGAAGCTTTCTTT	CSVRQGLNTEAFF
TRBJ1-4	-	-	TRBV27	TGTGCCAGCAGTAGAGGAGGTACAACTAATGAAAAACTGTTTTTT	CASSRGGTTNEKLFF
TRBJ1-6	-	TRBD1	TRBV19	TGTGCCAGTAGCGCGACAGGGGGGTCTTCACCCCTCCACTTT	CASSATGGSSPLHF
TRBJ2-7	few	-	TRBV9	TGTGCCAGCAGCGTACTCGGAAGCCCAGGCCACGAGCAGTACTTC	CASSVLGSPGHEQYF
TRBJ2-7	-	TRBD1	TRBV27	TGTGCCAGCAGTGCCCCCTCTCGACAGGGGGGCCTCTACGAGCAGTACTTC	CASSAPSRQGGLYEQYF
TRBJ1-1	-	-	TRBV7-3	TGTGCCACCCCTCCTCCTCGGGTTACGACTGAAGCTTTCTTT	CATPPPRVTTEAFF
TRBJ1-5	-	-	TRBV5-1	TGCGCCAGCAGCCCAGGGGAGGGTCAGCCCCAGCATTTT	CASSPGEGQPQHF
TRBJ2-7	-	TRBD1	TRBV18	TGTGCCAGCTCACCACAACAGGGGGCTTACGAGCAGTACTTC	CASSPQQGAYEQYF
TRBJ2-1	-	TRBD1	TRBV28	TGTGCCAGCAGTTCGGACAGGGAGACCTCCTACAATGAGCAGTTCTTC	CASSSDRETSYNEQFF
TRBJ1-5	-	-	TRBV18	TGTGCCAGCTCACCGGACAGTGCGGGCAATCAGCCCCAGCATTTT	CASSPDSAGNQPQHF
TRBJ2-4	-	-	TRBV2	TGTGCCAGCAGTAGCCTAGGCAAAAACATTCAGTACTTC	CASSSLGKNIQYF
TRBJ2-7	-	TRBD2	TRBV5-6	TGTGCCAGCAGCTTGGGAGTAGCGGGAACCTACGAGCAGTACTTC	CASSLGVAGTYEQYF
TRBJ2-3	-	TRBD2	TRBV3-1/TRBV3-2	TGTGCCAGCAGCTATAGAGGAACGGGAGGGGAGTATTTT	CASSYRGTGGEYF
TRBJ1-6	-	-	TRBV19	TGTGCCAGTAGTAGCCGAACCTACTCACCCCTCCACTTT	CASSSRTYSPLHF
TRBJ2-5	-	TRBD1	TRBV7-9	TGTGCCAGCAGCTTCCCAAAAGGGACAGGTCGGAAGCAAGAGACCCAGTACTTC	CASSFPKGTGRKQETQYF
TRBJ2-1	-	-	TRBV5-1	TGCGCCAGCAGCAGATCGGGGACACCCTCCTACAATGAGCAGTTCTTC	CASSRSGTPSYNEQFF
TRBJ2-5	-	TRBD1	TRBV6-5	TGTGCCAGCATTAATACAGGGGGCGTAGAGACCCAGTACTTC	CASINTGGVETQYF
TRBJ2-7	few	TRBD2	TRBV5-1	TGCGCCAGCAGCTTTCCCCTGTGGCCTAGCGGGAGCGACGAGCAGTACTTC	CASSFPLWPSGSDEQYF
TRBJ1-1	once	TRBD1	TRBV5-1	TGCGCCAGCAGCTTGCTCGGACAGGGTCCCACTGAAGCTTTCTTT	CASSLLGQGPTEAFF
TRBJ2-7	-	TRBD2	TRBV19	TGTGCCAGTAGTACTAGCGGGAACTCCTACGAGCAGTACTTC	CASSTSGNSYEQYF
TRBJ2-1	-	TRBD1	TRBV5-1	TGCGCCAGCAGCGGACAGGGGGTTAGCAATGAGCAGTTCTTC	CASSGQGVSNEQFF
TRBJ1-5	-	-	TRBV6-2/TRBV6-3	TGTGCCAGCAGCCCATACACCAATCAGCCCCAGCATTTT	CASSPYTNQPQHF
TRBJ2-7	-	TRBD1	TRBV11-2	TGTGCCAGCAGCTTAGATCCAGGGGGCGATCACGAGCAGTACTTC	CASSLDPGGDHEQYF
TRBJ1-2	-	-	TRBV28	TGTGCCAGCAGTTTGATAGTGAACTATGGCTACACCTTC	CASSLIVNYGYTF
TRBJ2-3	-	TRBD2	TRBV18	TGTGCCAGCTCACCGGCTAGCGGGAGCACAGATACGCAGTATTTT	CASSPASGSTDTQYF
TRBJ1-5	once	TRBD1	TRBV24-1	TGTGCCACCAGTGAGGACAGGGAGGGACAGCCCCAGCATTTT	CATSEDREGQPQHF
TRBJ2-3	-	-	TRBV5-1	TGCGCCAGCAGCTTTAATACAGATACGCAGTATTTT	CASSFNTDTQYF
TRBJ1-5	-	-	TRBV5-1	TGCGCCAGCAGCACCGGACAGAACAATCAGCCCCAGCATTTT	CASSTGQNNQPQHF
TRBJ2-4	-	TRBD2	TRBV5-1	TGCGCCAGCAGCTTGGTTTCTTCGGGAGGGGGTCGTGAGGTCAAAAACATTCAGTACTTC	CASSLVSSGGGREVKNIQYF
TRBJ2-2	-	TRBD2	TRBV7-3	TGTGCCAGCAGCTCATTAGCGGGAGGCAACACCGGGGAGCTGTTTTTT	CASSSLAGGNTGELFF